These T cell receptor beta chains were read from a single sample in a study of T cells in Graves' hyperthyroidism and ophthalmopathy. TCRdb recomputed calls from the multiplex PCR reads with MiXCR, one row per CDR3 protein. Counted here are 350,000 or so distinct CDR3 sequences, roughly 17% occurring once; the ten biggest clones make up around a third. The material sequenced was blood. These receptors originate from a woman aged 25-40 years with Graves' hyperthyroidism that later progressed to Graves' ophthalmopathy. The CDR3 runs from the conserved cysteine through the conserved F or W. The D gene is left open where the match is weak. Expanded clones get a size class; other rows say once, few or many, or leave the size out.

CDR3 protein: CASSLGGASIEQFF
CDR3 DNA: TGTGCCAGCAGCTTAGGAGGGGCGAGTATTGAGCAGTTCTTC
D gene: -
V gene: TRBV7-2
CDR3 length: 14
clone size: -
J gene: TRBJ2-1

CDR3 protein: CASSIRTGPRKATQYF
CDR3 DNA: TGTGCCAGTAGTATCCGAACAGGCCCCCGAAAAGCAACGCAGTACTTC
D gene: -
V gene: TRBV19
CDR3 length: 16
clone size: many
J gene: TRBJ2-7

CDR3 protein: CASSTTGWPRNTIYF
CDR3 DNA: TGTGCCAGCAGTACTACAGGGTGGCCTAGAAACACCATATATTTT
D gene: -
V gene: TRBV12-3/TRBV12-4
CDR3 length: 15
clone size: -
J gene: TRBJ1-3

CDR3 protein: CASSAGTGGTEAFF
CDR3 DNA: TGTGCCAGTAGTGCCGGGACAGGGGGCACTGAAGCTTTCTTT
D gene: TRBD1
V gene: TRBV19
CDR3 length: 14
clone size: many
J gene: TRBJ1-1

CDR3 protein: CASSIAGEQYF
CDR3 DNA: TGTGCCAGCAGTATAGCCGGCGAGCAGTACTTC
D gene: -
V gene: TRBV2
CDR3 length: 11
clone size: many
J gene: TRBJ2-7

CDR3 protein: CSASRQLLSYNSPLHF
CDR3 DNA: TGCAGTGCTAGCCGACAGCTACTCTCCTATAATTCACCCCTCCACTTT
D gene: -
V gene: TRBV20-1
CDR3 length: 16
clone size: many
J gene: TRBJ1-6

CDR3 protein: CSARDRGSAGELFF
CDR3 DNA: TGCAGTGCCCGGGACAGGGGTTCTGCCGGGGAGCTGTTTTTT
D gene: TRBD1
V gene: TRBV20-1
CDR3 length: 14
clone size: few
J gene: TRBJ2-2

CDR3 protein: CASSPQGNTEAFF
CDR3 DNA: TGTGCCAGCTCACCCCAGGGGAACACTGAAGCTTTCTTT
D gene: -
V gene: TRBV9
CDR3 length: 13
clone size: many
J gene: TRBJ1-1

CDR3 protein: CASRASGGQNRETQYF
CDR3 DNA: TGTGCCAGCAGGGCTAGCGGGGGGCAAAATAGGGAGACCCAGTACTTC
D gene: TRBD2
V gene: TRBV6-1
CDR3 length: 16
clone size: -
J gene: TRBJ2-5

CDR3 protein: CATSDNLGGLAASTDTQYF
CDR3 DNA: TGTGCCACCAGTGACAATCTCGGTGGACTAGCGGCTAGCACAGATACGCAGTATTTT
D gene: TRBD2
V gene: TRBV24-1
CDR3 length: 19
clone size: many
J gene: TRBJ2-3

CDR3 protein: CASGEGGSYNEQFF
CDR3 DNA: TGTGCCAGCGGCGAGGGTGGCTCCTACAATGAGCAGTTCTTC
D gene: -
V gene: TRBV11-2
CDR3 length: 14
clone size: few
J gene: TRBJ2-1

CDR3 protein: CASGGNTGELFF
CDR3 DNA: TGCGCCAGCGGCGGGAACACCGGGGAGCTGTTTTTT
D gene: -
V gene: TRBV5-1
CDR3 length: 12
clone size: few
J gene: TRBJ2-2

CDR3 protein: CASSQYGGDGYTF
CDR3 DNA: TGTGCCAGCAGCCAATATGGAGGGGATGGCTACACCTTC
D gene: -
V gene: TRBV14
CDR3 length: 13
clone size: many
J gene: TRBJ1-2

CDR3 protein: CASSPPTGARYGYTF
CDR3 DNA: TGTGCCAGCTCACCACCAACAGGGGCGCGCTATGGCTACACCTTC
D gene: TRBD1
V gene: TRBV18
CDR3 length: 15
clone size: many
J gene: TRBJ1-2

CDR3 protein: CASSESGTPGVNEQFF
CDR3 DNA: TGTGCCAGCAGCGAGAGCGGGACCCCCGGCGTCAATGAGCAGTTCTTC
D gene: TRBD2
V gene: TRBV9
CDR3 length: 16
clone size: many
J gene: TRBJ2-1

CDR3 protein: CASSPGIAGTNTDTQYF
CDR3 DNA: TGTGCCAGCAGCCCTGGAATAGCGGGGACAAACACAGATACGCAGTATTTT
D gene: TRBD2
V gene: TRBV11-3
CDR3 length: 17
clone size: -
J gene: TRBJ2-3

CDR3 protein: CASSFGGKEYNEQFF
CDR3 DNA: TGTGCCAGCAGCTTCGGCGGCAAGGAATACAATGAGCAGTTCTTC
D gene: -
V gene: TRBV5-4
CDR3 length: 15
clone size: -
J gene: TRBJ2-1

CDR3 protein: CASSFSGTGEGEQFF
CDR3 DNA: TGTGCCAGCAGTTTCTCCGGGACAGGGGAAGGTGAGCAGTTCTTC
D gene: TRBD1
V gene: TRBV6-5
CDR3 length: 15
clone size: many
J gene: TRBJ2-1

CDR3 protein: CASSPNPGGTEAFF
CDR3 DNA: TGTGCCAGCTCACCCAATCCGGGTGGGACTGAAGCTTTCTTT
D gene: -
V gene: TRBV18
CDR3 length: 14
clone size: -
J gene: TRBJ1-1

CDR3 protein: CASSPLSASGRAYEQYF
CDR3 DNA: TGTGCCAGCTCACCATTGTCGGCTAGCGGGAGGGCCTACGAGCAGTACTTC
D gene: TRBD2
V gene: TRBV18
CDR3 length: 17
clone size: few
J gene: TRBJ2-7

CDR3 protein: CSAPRLVRALTDTQYF
CDR3 DNA: TGCAGTGCCCCCAGACTAGTACGGGCCCTCACAGATACGCAGTATTTT
D gene: -
V gene: TRBV20-1
CDR3 length: 16
clone size: few
J gene: TRBJ2-3

CDR3 protein: CATSRAQGEQFF
CDR3 DNA: TGTGCCACCAGCAGAGCTCAGGGCGAGCAGTTCTTC
D gene: -
V gene: TRBV15
CDR3 length: 12
clone size: few
J gene: TRBJ2-1

CDR3 protein: CASSLTGCEQYF
CDR3 DNA: TGTGCCAGCAGCCTGACAGGCTGCGAGCAGTACTTC
D gene: -
V gene: TRBV5-6
CDR3 length: 12
clone size: -
J gene: TRBJ2-7

CDR3 protein: CASSQTGYEQYF
CDR3 DNA: TGCGCCAGCAGCCAGACAGGGTACGAGCAGTACTTC
D gene: TRBD1
V gene: TRBV4-1
CDR3 length: 12
clone size: few
J gene: TRBJ2-7

CDR3 protein: CASMTIAGTSSYNEQFF
CDR3 DNA: TGTGCCAGCATGACGATAGCGGGGACTTCCTCCTACAATGAGCAGTTCTTC
D gene: TRBD2
V gene: TRBV6-1
CDR3 length: 17
clone size: many
J gene: TRBJ2-1

CDR3 protein: CASSSTGYSGNTIYF
CDR3 DNA: TGTGCCAGCAGCTCCACAGGGTACTCTGGAAACACCATATATTTT
D gene: -
V gene: TRBV11-2
CDR3 length: 15
clone size: many
J gene: TRBJ1-3

CDR3 protein: CASSPRRGIVTNEKLFF
CDR3 DNA: TGTGCCAGCAGTCCCCGGCGGGGGATTGTAACTAATGAAAAACTGTTTTTT
D gene: -
V gene: TRBV27
CDR3 length: 17
clone size: many
J gene: TRBJ1-4

CDR3 protein: CASSSIGTRNSPLHF
CDR3 DNA: TGTGCCAGCAGTTCCATCGGGACAAGAAATTCACCCCTCCACTTT
D gene: -
V gene: TRBV27
CDR3 length: 15
clone size: many
J gene: TRBJ1-6

CDR3 protein: CASSNRDRDYEQYF
CDR3 DNA: TGTGCCAGCAGCAACCGGGACAGAGACTACGAGCAGTACTTC
D gene: TRBD1
V gene: TRBV5-4
CDR3 length: 14
clone size: -
J gene: TRBJ2-7

CDR3 protein: CASSLDSNIQYF
CDR3 DNA: TGTGCCAGCAGCTTGGACAGTAACATTCAGTACTTC
D gene: -
V gene: TRBV6-2/TRBV6-3
CDR3 length: 12
clone size: many
J gene: TRBJ2-4

CDR3 protein: CASSQGQSYMNTEAFF
CDR3 DNA: TGCGCCAGCAGCCAGGGACAGTCATACATGAACACTGAAGCTTTCTTT
D gene: TRBD1
V gene: TRBV5-1
CDR3 length: 16
clone size: many
J gene: TRBJ1-1

CDR3 protein: CASSLSPSSNQPQHF
CDR3 DNA: TGTGCCAGCAGTTTAAGTCCAAGTAGCAATCAGCCCCAGCATTTT
D gene: -
V gene: TRBV12-3/TRBV12-4
CDR3 length: 15
clone size: once
J gene: TRBJ1-5

CDR3 protein: CASSHEDQTETQYF
CDR3 DNA: TGCGCCAGCAGCCATGAGGACCAGACGGAGACCCAGTACTTC
D gene: -
V gene: TRBV4-1
CDR3 length: 14
clone size: many
J gene: TRBJ2-5

CDR3 protein: CAISESMPEGAKNIQYF
CDR3 DNA: TGTGCCATCAGTGAGTCGATGCCGGAGGGAGCCAAAAACATTCAGTACTTC
D gene: -
V gene: TRBV10-3
CDR3 length: 17
clone size: few
J gene: TRBJ2-4

CDR3 protein: CASSQPTLGTSTTNEKLFF
CDR3 DNA: TGTGCCAGCAGTCAACCAACCCTCGGGACAAGTACAACTAATGAAAAACTGTTTTTT
D gene: -
V gene: TRBV28
CDR3 length: 19
clone size: few
J gene: TRBJ1-4

CDR3 protein: CASSDLGQGAGNTIYF
CDR3 DNA: TGTGCCAGCAGTGATTTGGGACAGGGGGCTGGAAACACCATATATTTT
D gene: TRBD1
V gene: TRBV2
CDR3 length: 16
clone size: -
J gene: TRBJ1-3